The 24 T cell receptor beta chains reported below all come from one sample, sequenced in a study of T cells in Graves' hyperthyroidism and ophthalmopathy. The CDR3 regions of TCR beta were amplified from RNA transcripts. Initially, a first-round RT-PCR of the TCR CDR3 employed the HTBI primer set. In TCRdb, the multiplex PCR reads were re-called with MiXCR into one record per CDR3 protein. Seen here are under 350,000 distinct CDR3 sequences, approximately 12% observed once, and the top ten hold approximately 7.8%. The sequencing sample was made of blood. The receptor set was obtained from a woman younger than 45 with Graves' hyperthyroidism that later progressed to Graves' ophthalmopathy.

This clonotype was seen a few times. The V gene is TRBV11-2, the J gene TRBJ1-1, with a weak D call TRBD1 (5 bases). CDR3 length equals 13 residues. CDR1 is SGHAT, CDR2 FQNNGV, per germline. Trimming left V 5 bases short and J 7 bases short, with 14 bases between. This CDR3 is CASSLSGGGEAFF. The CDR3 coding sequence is TGTGCCAGCAGCCTTAGCGGGGGGGGTGAAGCTTTCTTT.

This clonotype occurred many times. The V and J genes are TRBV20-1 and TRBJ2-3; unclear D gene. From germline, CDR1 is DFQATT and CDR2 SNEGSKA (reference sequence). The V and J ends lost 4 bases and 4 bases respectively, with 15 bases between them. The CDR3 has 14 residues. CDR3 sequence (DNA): TGCAGTGCTACTGGCCCTAGGGCGCCAGATACGCAGTATTTT. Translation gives CSATGPRAPDTQYF.

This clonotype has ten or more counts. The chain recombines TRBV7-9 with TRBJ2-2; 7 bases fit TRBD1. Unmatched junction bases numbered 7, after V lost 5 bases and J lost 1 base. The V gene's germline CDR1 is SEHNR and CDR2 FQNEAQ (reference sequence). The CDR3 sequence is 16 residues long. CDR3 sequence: CASSPTGKMNTGELFF. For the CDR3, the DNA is TGTGCCAGCAGCCCGACAGGGAAGATGAACACCGGGGAGCTGTTTTTT.

CDR3 sequence (DNA): TGTGCCAGCAGCGTGCGGGTCTCCGGGGAGCTGTTTTTT. It translates to CASSVRVSGELFF. V and J are TRBV28 and TRBJ2-2; TRBD2 is a possible D gene (5 bases). CDR3 length: 13 amino acids. The germline CDR1 and CDR2 sequences are MDHEN and SYDVKM. V was pared by 6 bases and J by 6 bases, with 11 bases between.

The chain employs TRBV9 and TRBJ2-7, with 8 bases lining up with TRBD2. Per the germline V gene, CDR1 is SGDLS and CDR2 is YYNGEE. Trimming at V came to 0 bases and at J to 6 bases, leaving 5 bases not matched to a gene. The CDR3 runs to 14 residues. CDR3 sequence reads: CASSVGAGASEQYF. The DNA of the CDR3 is TGTGCCAGCAGCGTAGGAGCGGGGGCCTCCGAGCAGTACTTC.

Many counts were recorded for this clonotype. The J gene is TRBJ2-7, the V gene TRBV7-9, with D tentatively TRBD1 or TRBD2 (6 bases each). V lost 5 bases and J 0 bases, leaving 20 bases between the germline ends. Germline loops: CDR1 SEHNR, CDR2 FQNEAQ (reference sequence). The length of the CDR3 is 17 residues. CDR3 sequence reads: CASSPWGAGYHSYEQYF. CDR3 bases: TGTGCCAGCAGCCCTTGGGGGGCAGGCTACCACTCCTACGAGCAGTACTTC. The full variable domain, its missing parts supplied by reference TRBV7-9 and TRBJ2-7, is DTGVSQNPRHKITKRGQNVTFRCDPISEHNRLYWYRQTLGQGPEFLTYFQNEAQLEKSRLLSDRFSAERPKGSFSTLEIQRTEQGDSAMYLCASSPWGAGYHSYEQYFGPGTRLTVT.

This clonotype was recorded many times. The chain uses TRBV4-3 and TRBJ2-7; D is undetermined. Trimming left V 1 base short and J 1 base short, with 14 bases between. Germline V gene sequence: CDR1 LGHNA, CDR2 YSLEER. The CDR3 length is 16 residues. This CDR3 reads CASSQGRDTLSYEQYF. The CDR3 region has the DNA TGCGCCAGCAGCCAAGGCCGAGACACCCTTTCCTACGAGCAGTACTTC.

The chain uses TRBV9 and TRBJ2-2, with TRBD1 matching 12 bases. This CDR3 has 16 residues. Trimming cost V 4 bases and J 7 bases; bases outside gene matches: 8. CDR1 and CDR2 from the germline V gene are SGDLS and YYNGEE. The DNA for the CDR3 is TGTGCCAGCAGCCCCGGGACAGGGGGCCTAAGCGGGGAGCTGTTTTTT. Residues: CASSPGTGGLSGELFF.

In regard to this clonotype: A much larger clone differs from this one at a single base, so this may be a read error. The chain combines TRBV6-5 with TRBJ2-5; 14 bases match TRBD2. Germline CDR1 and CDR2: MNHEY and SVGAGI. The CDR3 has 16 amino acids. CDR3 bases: TGTGCCAGCAGTTCAGGGACTAGCGGGAGTTGGGAGACCCGGTACTTC. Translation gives CASSSGTSGSWETRYF.

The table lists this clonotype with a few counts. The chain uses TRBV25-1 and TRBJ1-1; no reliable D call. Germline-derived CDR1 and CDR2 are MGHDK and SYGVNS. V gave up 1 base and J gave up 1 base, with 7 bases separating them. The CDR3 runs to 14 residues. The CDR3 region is CASSEWAGNTEAFF. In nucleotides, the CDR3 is TGTGCCAGCAGTGAATGGGCGGGGAACACTGAAGCTTTCTTT.

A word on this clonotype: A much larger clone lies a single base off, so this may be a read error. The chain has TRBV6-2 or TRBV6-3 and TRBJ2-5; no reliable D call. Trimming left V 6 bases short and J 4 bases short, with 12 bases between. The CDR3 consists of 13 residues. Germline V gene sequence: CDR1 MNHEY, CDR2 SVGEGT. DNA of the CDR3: TGTGCCAGCAGGCGACGGGTCACAGAGACCCAGTACTTC. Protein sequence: CASRRRVTETQYF.

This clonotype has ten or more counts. The CDR3 bases are TGTGCCAGCAGCCCCCTAGGGGCAACTAATGAAAAACTGTTTTTT. Amino acids: CASSPLGATNEKLFF. The V gene is TRBV7-9, the J gene TRBJ1-4; possibly TRBD1 for D (5 bases). Germline V CDR1 and CDR2: SEHNR, FQNEAQ (reference sequence). Deletions cut 5 bases from V and 0 bases from J, with 10 bases between. The CDR3 is 15 amino acids.

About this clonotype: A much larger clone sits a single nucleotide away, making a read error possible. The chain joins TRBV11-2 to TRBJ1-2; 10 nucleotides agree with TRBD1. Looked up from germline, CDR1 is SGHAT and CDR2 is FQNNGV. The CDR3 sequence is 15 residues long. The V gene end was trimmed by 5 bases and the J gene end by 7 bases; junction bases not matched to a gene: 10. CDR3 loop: CASSPRSGQGVGYTF. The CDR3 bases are TGTGCCAGCAGCCCAAGATCCGGACAGGGGGTTGGCTACACCTTC.

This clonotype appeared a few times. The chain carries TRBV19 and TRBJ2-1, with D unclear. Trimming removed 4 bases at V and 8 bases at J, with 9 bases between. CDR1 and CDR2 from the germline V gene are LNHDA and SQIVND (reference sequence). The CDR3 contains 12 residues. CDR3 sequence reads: CASSTSWDEQFF. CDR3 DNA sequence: TGTGCCAGTAGTACCAGTTGGGATGAGCAGTTCTTC.

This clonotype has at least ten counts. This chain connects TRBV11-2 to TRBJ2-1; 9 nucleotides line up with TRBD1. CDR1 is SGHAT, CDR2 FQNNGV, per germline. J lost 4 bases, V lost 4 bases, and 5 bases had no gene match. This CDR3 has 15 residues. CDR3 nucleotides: TGTGCCAGCAGCTCCCCGGGACAGGGTTACAATGAGCAGTTCTTC. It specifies CASSSPGQGYNEQFF. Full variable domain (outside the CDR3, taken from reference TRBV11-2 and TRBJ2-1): EAGVAQSPRYKIIEKRQSVAFWCNPISGHATLYWYQQILGQGPKLLIQFQNNGVVDDSQLPKDRFSAERLKGVDSTLKIQPAKLEDSAVYLCASSSPGQGYNEQFFGPGTRLTVL.

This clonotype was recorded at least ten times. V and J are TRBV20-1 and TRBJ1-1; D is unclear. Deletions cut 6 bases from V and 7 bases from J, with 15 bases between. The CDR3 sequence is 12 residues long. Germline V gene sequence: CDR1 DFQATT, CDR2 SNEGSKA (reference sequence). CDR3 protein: CSAPAGGFEAFF. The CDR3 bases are TGCAGTGCGCCCGCGGGAGGGTTTGAAGCTTTCTTT.

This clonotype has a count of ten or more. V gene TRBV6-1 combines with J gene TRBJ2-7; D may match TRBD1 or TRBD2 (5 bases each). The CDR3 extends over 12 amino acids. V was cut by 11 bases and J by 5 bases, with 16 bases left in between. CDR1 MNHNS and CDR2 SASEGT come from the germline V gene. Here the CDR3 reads CAAGTSAHEQYF. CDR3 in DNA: TGTGCCGCCGGGACCTCCGCTCACGAGCAGTACTTC.

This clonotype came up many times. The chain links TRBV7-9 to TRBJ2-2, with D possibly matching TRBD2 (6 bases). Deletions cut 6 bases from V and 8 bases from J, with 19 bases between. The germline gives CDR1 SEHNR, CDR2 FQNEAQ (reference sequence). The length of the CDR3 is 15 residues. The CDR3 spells CASSAAGREAGELFF. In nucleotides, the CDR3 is TGTGCCAGCAGTGCAGCGGGTCGGGAAGCTGGGGAGCTGTTTTTT.

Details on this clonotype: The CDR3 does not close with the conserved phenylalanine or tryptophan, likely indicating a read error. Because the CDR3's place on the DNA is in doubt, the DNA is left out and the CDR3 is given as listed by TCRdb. The CDR3 reads CSARDPRGKPETQYL. V and J are TRBV20-1 and TRBJ2-5. Looked up from germline, CDR1 is DFQATT and CDR2 is SNEGSKA (reference sequence). The CDR3 is made up of 15 amino acids, end residues included.

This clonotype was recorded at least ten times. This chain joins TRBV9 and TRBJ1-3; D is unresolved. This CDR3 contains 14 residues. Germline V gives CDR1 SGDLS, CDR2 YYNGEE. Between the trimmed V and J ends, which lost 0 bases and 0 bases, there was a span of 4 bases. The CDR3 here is CASSVESSGNTIYF. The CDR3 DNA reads TGTGCCAGCAGCGTAGAGAGCTCTGGAAACACCATATATTTT.

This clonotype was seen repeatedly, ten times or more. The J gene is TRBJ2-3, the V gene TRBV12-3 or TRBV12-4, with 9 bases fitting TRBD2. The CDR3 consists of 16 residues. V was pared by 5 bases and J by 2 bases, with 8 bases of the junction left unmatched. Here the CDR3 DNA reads TGTGCCAGCAGTGGCGCCGTGGGACTAGCCACAGATACGCAGTATTTT. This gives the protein CASSGAVGLATDTQYF.

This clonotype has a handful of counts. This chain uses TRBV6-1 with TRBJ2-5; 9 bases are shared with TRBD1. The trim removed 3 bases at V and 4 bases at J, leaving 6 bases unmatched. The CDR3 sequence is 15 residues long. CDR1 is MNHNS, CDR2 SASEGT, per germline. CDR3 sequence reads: CASSDGTGSGETQYF. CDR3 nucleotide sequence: TGTGCCAGCAGTGACGGGACAGGGTCGGGAGAGACCCAGTACTTC.

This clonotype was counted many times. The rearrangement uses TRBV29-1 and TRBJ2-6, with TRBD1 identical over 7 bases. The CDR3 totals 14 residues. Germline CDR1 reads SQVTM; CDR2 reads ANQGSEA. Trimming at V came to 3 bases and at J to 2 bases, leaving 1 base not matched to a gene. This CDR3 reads CSVEQGAGANVLTF. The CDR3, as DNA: TGCAGCGTTGAGCAGGGGGCTGGGGCCAACGTCCTGACTTTC.

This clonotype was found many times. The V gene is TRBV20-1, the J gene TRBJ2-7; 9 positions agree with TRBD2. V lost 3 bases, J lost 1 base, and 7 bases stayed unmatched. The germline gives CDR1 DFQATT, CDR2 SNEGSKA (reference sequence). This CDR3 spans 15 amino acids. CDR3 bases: TGCAGTGCTAGCGGTACGACTAGCGGATCCTACGAGCAGTACTTC. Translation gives CSASGTTSGSYEQYF.